The 3 T cell receptor beta chains given below trace back to one sample, sequenced in a study of cytomegalovirus exposure and HLA in healthy donors. The PCR was carried out with 60 Vbeta primers and 13 Jbeta primers. The method was immunoSEQ multiplex PCR; TCRdb's version includes in-frame clones alone and lacks a portion of them. The sample holds under 250,000 clones; almost 80% are singletons and the top ten take less than 2%. Input material: PBMCs. These receptors were obtained from a male donor in good health and CMV-seronegative.

This chain uses TRBV29-1 with TRBJ1-2; D is possibly TRBD1 (5 bases). V was pared by 2 bases and J by 6 bases, with 13 bases between. This CDR3 has 13 residues. Germline V gene lookup returns CDR1 SQVTM and CDR2 ANQGSEA. In DNA form, the CDR3 reads TGCAGCGTTGAACGGCGCAGGGAAGATGGCTACACCTTC. It specifies CSVERRREDGYTF. The variable domain in full, completed from reference TRBV29-1 and TRBJ1-2, reads SAVISQKPSRDICQRGTSLTIQCQVDSQVTMMFWYRQQPGQSLTLIATANQGSEATYESGFVIDKFPISRPNLTFSTLTVSNMSPEDSSIYLCSVERRREDGYTFGSGTRLTVV.

A single count supports this clone. The CDR3 sequence is CASSSPGQGWNGYTF. The CDR3 DNA is TGTGCCAGCAGTTCCCCCGGACAGGGATGGAATGGCTACACCTTC. This rearrangement joins TRBV28 to TRBJ1-2, with 8 bases identical to TRBD1. Germline V gene sequence: CDR1 MDHEN, CDR2 SYDVKM. After removal of 4 bases from V and 6 bases from J, the junction contained 10 bases not matched to a gene. The CDR3 spans 15 residues.

The genes are TRBV15 and TRBJ2-4; TRBD2 is a possible D gene (6 bases). V was trimmed by 0 bases and J by 5 bases, leaving 14 bases between them. This CDR3 is built from 16 residues. CDR1 and CDR2 (germline): LNHNV, YYDKDF (reference sequence). The CDR3 loop is CATSREGLARENIQYF. The CDR3, as DNA: TGTGCCACCAGCAGAGAGGGGCTAGCGAGGGAAAACATTCAGTACTTC.